This T cell receptor (beta chain) was documented in a study of graft-versus-host responses after intestinal transplantation. Study-wide results and caveats: High graft-versus-host to host-versus-graft clonal ratios were found in allografts of patients who had graft-donor T cell macrochimerism.

Repertoires were generated with immunoSEQ multiplex PCR, while TCRdb's copy carries only in-frame clones and drops some. In the table there are about 89,000 clones, roughly 90% of which are singletons. The CDR3 sequence is 15 residues long. The junction had 11 bases not matched to a gene; V was cut back by 5 bases and J by 4 bases. Germline values: CDR1 SGHRS, CDR2 YFSETQ. As regards this clone: Antigen unknown.

This TCR was sampled from a human donor who received an intestinal transplant. Sample: unstimulated CD4+ T cells sorted from spleen or lymph node cells, taken before intestinal transplant. J is TRBJ2-7 and V is TRBV5-1; TRBD1 agrees at 8 bases. The CDR3 DNA reads TGCGCCAGCAGTCCTTACGGGACAGGTTATTACGAGCAGTACTTC. Protein product: CASSPYGTGYYEQYF.